The rows below give T cell receptor beta chains drawn from one sample of a study of OX40 agonist ivuxolimab in advanced cancers. The assay was immunoSEQ multiplex PCR, and TCRdb's table has in-frame clones only and misses some. The sample records about 84,000 clones, more than 80% being singletons. The specimen comprised CD4+ or CD8+ T cells sorted from blood, sampled in a trial of the OX40 agonist ivuxolimab. The receptor set was obtained from an adult with an advanced solid tumor such as melanoma, head and neck, liver or kidney cancer. The CDR3 runs from the conserved cysteine through the conserved F or W. The order of the fields is J gene, V gene, clone size, D gene, CDR3 DNA, CDR3 protein. D genes are given only for firm matches. Expanded clones get a size class; other rows say once, few or many, or leave the size out.

>TRBJ2-1|TRBV14|NA|NA
TGTGCCAGCGGGGAACATCGGGGCAATGAGCAGTTCTTC
CASGEHRGNEQFF
>TRBJ2-1|TRBV11-3|NA|NA
TGTGCCAGCAGCTCAGAAGGCCTGAGGGGCTACAATGAGCAGTTCTTC
CASSSEGLRGYNEQFF
>TRBJ2-5|TRBV6-1|NA|NA
TGTGCCAGCAGTGAAATTTTGAGGGAGACCCAGTACTTC
CASSEILRETQYF
>TRBJ1-6|TRBV2|few|TRBD1
TGTGCCGCGCGCCCCGGGACAGGCAATTCACCCCTCCACTTT
CAARPGTGNSPLHF
>TRBJ2-3|TRBV7-8|NA|NA
TGTGCCAGCAGCTTAGGGGTGATCACAGATACGCAGTATTTT
CASSLGVITDTQYF
>TRBJ2-1|TRBV19|NA|NA
TGTGCCAGTAGTATAGATCGGTGGGGGGATGAGCAGTTCTTC
CASSIDRWGDEQFF
>TRBJ1-1|TRBV5-5|NA|TRBD1
TGTGCCAGCAGTGATGGACAGGCGTTTGAAGCTTTCTTT
CASSDGQAFEAFF
>TRBJ2-3|TRBV4-3|NA|TRBD2
TGCGCCAGCAGCCAAGAGCGTAGCGGGAGTTGGGCAGATACGCAGTATTTT
CASSQERSGSWADTQYF
>TRBJ2-2|TRBV7-3|NA|NA
TGTGCCAGCAGCTCAATTCAGACTGAGCTGTTTTTT
CASSSIQTELFF
>TRBJ1-3|TRBV6-1|NA|NA
TGTGCCAGCAGTGGTTGGGAGAGCGACACCATATATTTT
CASSGWESDTIYF
>TRBJ2-5|TRBV7-9|NA|NA
TGTGCCAGCAGGGACAGCCACTCCCCGGGGGAGACCCAGTACTTC
CASRDSHSPGETQYF
>TRBJ1-6|TRBV5-1|NA|TRBD1
TGCGCCAGCAGCGTTGACAGGGCTTCACCCCTCCACTTT
CASSVDRASPLHF
>TRBJ2-3|TRBV7-2|NA|NA
TGTGCCAGCAGCTTAGAAGATACGCAGTATTTT
CASSLEDTQYF
>TRBJ1-1|TRBV7-9|NA|NA
TGTGCCAGCAGCCAATTTAACACTGAAGCTTTCTTT
CASSQFNTEAFF
>TRBJ2-7|TRBV5-6|NA|TRBD1
TGTGCCAGCAGCAGGACAGGGCCTTTTTTCTACGAGCAGTACTTC
CASSRTGPFFYEQYF